These 16 T cell receptor beta chains came from one sample sequenced in a study of blood T cell repertoires in COVID-19. Sequencing used immunoSEQ multiplex PCR; TCRdb keeps in-frame clones, though not all of them. The sample contains around 300,000 clones, around 87% of which appear only once. Material for sequencing was PBMCs or T cells enriched from blood (not recorded which). The receptors derive from a woman in her thirties who had recovered from COVID-19.

The chain uses TRBV11-2 and TRBJ2-1, with TRBD1 matching over 9 bases. The V and J ends lost 2 bases and 3 bases, in that order; junction bases with no gene match: 14. Germline V gene lookup returns CDR1 SGHAT and CDR2 FQNNGV. The CDR3 is 19 residues long. CDR3 nucleotide sequence: TGTGCCAGCAGCTTAATGGGACAGGGCCTTCTAACCCACTACAATGAGCAGTTCTTC. It specifies CASSLMGQGLLTHYNEQFF.

This clone was detected a few times. The gene calls are TRBV7-2 and TRBJ1-2; D unresolved. V was pared by 1 base and J by 8 bases, with 11 bases between. Germline values: CDR1 SGHTA, CDR2 FQGNSA. The CDR3 is 13 residues long. CDR3 coding DNA: TGTGCCAGCAGCTTAGTTGCGGTGCGGGGCTACACCTTC. It specifies CASSLVAVRGYTF. Full variable domain (rest looked up from reference TRBV7-2 and TRBJ1-2): GAGVSQSPSNKVTEKGKDVELRCDPISGHTALYWYRQSLGQGLEFLIYFQGNSAPDKSGLPSDRFSAERTGGSVSTLTIQRTQQEDSAVYLCASSLVAVRGYTFGSGTRLTVV.

The CDR3 sequence: CASSQDGGQLYNEQFF. The DNA of the CDR3 is TGTGCCAGCAGCCAAGATGGAGGACAGTTATACAATGAGCAGTTCTTC. The chain employs TRBV3-1 (or the pseudogene TRBV3-2) and TRBJ2-1; possible D gene TRBD1, 6 bases. This CDR3 comprises 16 residues. Germline V lookup: CDR1 LGHDT, CDR2 YNNKEL (reference sequence). Trimming shortened V by 0 bases and J by 4 bases, and 13 bases separated the two germline ends.

The rearrangement uses TRBV6-4 and TRBJ1-1, with D tentatively TRBD1 (6 bases). Between the trimmed V and J ends, which lost 3 bases and 4 bases, there was a span of 15 bases. The CDR3 sequence is 15 residues long. Germline CDR1 reads MRHNA; CDR2 reads SNTAGT. CDR3 residues: CASSEQPGEGTEAFF. DNA of the CDR3: TGTGCCAGCAGTGAACAGCCAGGGGAGGGCACTGAAGCTTTCTTT.

V and J are TRBV3-1 (or the pseudogene TRBV3-2) and TRBJ2-7, with a possible D match to TRBD2 (5 bases). V dropped 3 bases and J dropped 4 bases, with 22 bases sitting between them. In germline, CDR1 is LGHDT, CDR2 YNNKEL (reference sequence). The CDR3 extends over 17 amino acids. CDR3 sequence: CASSHLPAGLDQYEQYF. As DNA, the CDR3 is TGTGCCAGCAGCCACCTCCCCGCGGGTCTAGACCAATACGAGCAGTACTTC.

V and J are TRBV18 and TRBJ1-2, with D perhaps matching TRBD1 (5 bases). Trimming cost V 2 bases and J 7 bases, with 17 bases left between them. There are 15 residues in the CDR3. Germline assignment: CDR1 KGHSH and CDR2 LQKENI. In nucleotides, the CDR3 is TGTGCCAGCTCACCAGAGCTAGACAGCCAGGGTGGCTACACCTTC. Translating it yields CASSPELDSQGGYTF.

V is TRBV27 and J is TRBJ1-1, with D possibly TRBD1 on 5 matching bases. This CDR3 has 15 amino acids. Trimming stripped 6 bases from V and 2 bases from J, with 16 bases between. Germline CDR1 reads MNHEY; CDR2 reads SMNVEV (reference sequence). CDR3 DNA sequence: TGTGCCAGCAGCTACCATGGACAAACTAACACTGAAGCTTTCTTT. Amino acids: CASSYHGQTNTEAFF.

This clone was detected once. The rearrangement joins TRBV5-1 to TRBJ1-1; perhaps TRBD1 as D (5 bases). Trimming took 0 bases from V and 6 from J, leaving 12 bases between them. The CDR3 is 14 amino acids. In germline, CDR1 is SGHRS, CDR2 YFSETQ. This chain's CDR3 is CASSLAGGESEAFF. CDR3 in DNA: TGCGCCAGCAGCTTGGCCGGGGGGGAATCTGAAGCTTTCTTT.

V is TRBV7-2 and J is TRBJ2-3, with D tentatively TRBD1 (5 bases). With 2 bases removed from V and 4 bases from J, the gap between germline ends came to 19 bases. Per germline, CDR1 SGHTA and CDR2 FQGNSA. The CDR3 has 17 amino acids. The CDR3, as DNA: TGTGCCAGCAGCTTAAAGCGACAGCCAAATATAGCAGATACGCAGTATTTT. Translating it yields CASSLKRQPNIADTQYF.

The chain recombines TRBV7-2 with TRBJ2-5; TRBD2 matches 9 bases. V dropped 1 base and J dropped 3; count of bases not matched to a gene: 0. This CDR3 is built from 14 residues. Germline assignment: CDR1 SGHTA and CDR2 FQGNSA. CDR3 amino acids: CASSLGLAEETQYF. Written as DNA, the CDR3 is TGTGCCAGCAGCTTAGGACTAGCGGAAGAGACCCAGTACTTC.

The J gene is TRBJ1-6, the V gene TRBV7-8; 12 bases line up with TRBD1. The V gene's germline CDR1 is SGHVS and CDR2 FQNEAQ. This CDR3 comprises 17 residues. V was pared by 2 bases and J by 7 bases, with 6 bases of the junction left unmatched. The CDR3 nucleotides read TGTGCCAGCAGCTTAACGAGGGACAGGGGGCCCAATTCACCCCTCCACTTT. This gives the protein CASSLTRDRGPNSPLHF.

The V and J genes are TRBV7-2 and TRBJ2-1, with 8 bases matching TRBD1. With 1 base clipped from V and 5 bases from J, the junction kept 4 bases outside the gene matches. The CDR3 is made up of 15 amino acids. CDR1 and CDR2 from the germline V gene are SGHTA and FQGNSA. This CDR3 reads CASSLGDRIHNEQFF. Written as DNA, the CDR3 is TGTGCCAGCAGCTTAGGGGACAGGATTCACAATGAGCAGTTCTTC.

This clone occurred once. This rearrangement joins TRBV5-1 to TRBJ1-2; 10 bases are shared with TRBD1. There are 15 residues in the CDR3. Per germline, CDR1 SGHRS and CDR2 YFSETQ. J gave up 6 bases and V 0 bases, and 5 bases lay outside the gene matches. This chain's CDR3 is CASSLGQGAVNGYTF. The CDR3 coding sequence is TGCGCCAGCAGCTTGGGACAGGGGGCTGTAAATGGCTACACCTTC.

The V call is TRBV6-2 or TRBV6-3, the J call TRBJ2-2; the D is unclear. Germline CDR1 is MNHEY and CDR2 is SVGEGT. This CDR3 is 14 amino acids long. Trimming pared 5 bases from V and 2 bases from J, leaving 9 bases between. CDR3 region: CASSRTENTGELFF. Written as DNA, the CDR3 is TGTGCCAGCAGTCGTACTGAAAACACCGGGGAGCTGTTTTTT.

This chain joins TRBV27 and TRBJ1-5; 9 nucleotides match TRBD1. CDR1 and CDR2 (germline): MNHEY, SMNVEV (reference sequence). Trimming at V came to 6 bases and at J to 6 bases, leaving 3 bases not matched to a gene. The CDR3 is 13 amino acids. The CDR3 sequence is CASSKTGGQPQHF. Here the CDR3 DNA reads TGTGCCAGCAGCAAGACAGGGGGTCAGCCCCAGCATTTT.

This sequence joins TRBV10-3 and TRBJ1-2; 8 positions agree with TRBD1. The CDR3 has 13 residues. Germline V gives CDR1 ENHRY, CDR2 SYGVKD. V gave up 9 bases and J gave up 0 bases; unmatched junction bases: 3. The CDR3 reads CAIGDRTNYGYTF. The CDR3 DNA follows: TGTGCCATTGGGGACAGGACTAACTATGGCTACACCTTC.